There are a few counts of the clone carrying this T cell receptor beta chain. Germline V gene lookup returns CDR1 SGHNT and CDR2 YYREEE (reference sequence). V was shortened by 4 bases and J by 2 bases, with 9 bases between the two germline ends. The CDR3 sequence is 14 residues long. Original handling: ImmunoSEQ sequences covered only the junction and lacked quality scores; filtering therefore differed. The data were produced by immunoSEQ multiplex PCR, yet TCRdb's version contains in-frame clones alone and is incomplete. Clonal size and the V and J genes are those of that table, whereas D and trimming came from the DNA. The data show approximately 240,000 clones, over 50% seen once. The data were obtained in a study of shared clonotypes between healthy human individuals.

The sample was memory CD4+ T cells sorted from blood. The subset: CD45RA-negative fraction. The chain employs TRBV5-4 and TRBJ2-2, with D unresolved. The clonotype originates from a man aged 25 to 40 in good health. This CDR3 is CASSEKENTGELFF. The CDR3 nucleotides read TGTGCCAGCAGCGAGAAGGAAAACACCGGGGAGCTGTTTTTT.